These 13 T cell receptor beta chains came from one sample sequenced in a study of human thymus T cells. Sequencing used immunoSEQ multiplex PCR; TCRdb keeps in-frame clones, though not all of them. The sample lists some 130,000 clones, around 94% occurring once. Resections from corrective heart surgery supplied the thymus tissue. Sequencing input: thymus tissue. Every receptor here comes from a boy under two years old with a congenital heart defect but otherwise immunologically healthy.

This chain joins TRBV28 and TRBJ1-4; no definite D call. The CDR3 consists of 13 residues. CDR1 is MDHEN, CDR2 SYDVKM, per germline. The V and J ends lost 2 bases and 7 bases respectively, with 8 bases between them. The CDR3 sequence is CASSLKQSEKLFF. The CDR3 DNA follows: TGTGCCAGCAGTTTAAAGCAGTCTGAAAAACTGTTTTTT.

The CDR3: CASSPRGGMDQPQHF. CDR3 sequence (DNA): TGTGCCAGCAGCCCCAGGGGAGGGATGGATCAGCCCCAGCATTTT. The J gene is TRBJ1-5, the V gene TRBV7-2; D perhaps matches TRBD1 (6 bases). The germline V gene has CDR1 SGHTA and CDR2 FQGNSA. This CDR3 comprises 15 residues. The V and J ends lost 5 bases and 5 bases respectively, with 16 bases between them.

The V gene is TRBV15, the J gene TRBJ1-6; 8 bases align to TRBD1. Per germline, CDR1 LNHNV and CDR2 YYDKDF (reference sequence). CDR3 length equals 14 residues. The V gene end was trimmed by 4 bases and the J gene end by 7 bases; junction bases not matched to a gene: 3. CDR3 nucleotides: TGTGCCACCAGCACCGGACAGGGAAATTCACCCCTCCACTTT. Amino acids: CATSTGQGNSPLHF. The variable domain in full, completed from reference TRBV15 and TRBJ1-6, reads DAMVIQNPRYQVTQFGKPVTLSCSQTLNHNVMYWYQQKSSQAPKLLFHYYDKDFNNEADTPDNFQSRRPNTSFCFLDIRSPGLGDTAMYLCATSTGQGNSPLHFGNGTRLTVT.

The rearrangement joins TRBV5-6 to TRBJ2-2; a weak D match, TRBD2 (6 bases). The ends were cut back, 2 bases at V and 0 bases at J, with 8 bases in the middle. The CDR3 consists of 15 residues. Germline values: CDR1 SGHDT, CDR2 YYEEEE. The DNA for the CDR3 is TGTGCCAGCAGCTTCTCGGGGGCGAACACCGGGGAGCTGTTTTTT. Translating gives CASSFSGANTGELFF.

As regards this clone: Relative to the germline gene, one junction end is altered; a read error may explain this. The V gene is TRBV7-7, the J gene TRBJ1-2; TRBD1 agrees at 7 bases. CDR3 size: 13 residues. Looked up from germline, CDR1 is SSHAT and CDR2 is FNYEAQ (reference sequence). The CDR3 protein is CASSSPRGAGYTF. The CDR3 region has the DNA TGTGCTAGCAGCTCACCCAGGGGGGCTGGCTACACCTTC.

V and J are TRBV4-3 and TRBJ2-2; 7 bases are a match to TRBD2. Germline loops: CDR1 LGHNA, CDR2 YSLEER. V dropped 1 base and J dropped 7; count of bases not matched to a gene: 9. This CDR3 is built from 16 residues. Here the CDR3 reads CASSQVVAGLVGELFF. CDR3 in DNA: TGCGCCAGCAGCCAAGTAGTAGCGGGTTTGGTCGGGGAGCTGTTTTTT.

The gene calls are TRBV7-2 and TRBJ2-3, with 9 bases identical to TRBD2. Germline assignment: CDR1 SGHTA and CDR2 FQGNSA. Trimming at V came to 2 bases and at J to 3 bases, leaving 6 bases not matched to a gene. There are 16 residues in the CDR3. This CDR3 is CASSLLGLAYTDTQYF. Written as DNA, the CDR3 is TGTGCCAGCAGCTTATTAGGACTAGCGTATACAGATACGCAGTATTTT.

V and J are TRBV28 and TRBJ1-5; D may be TRBD1 (6 bases). The CDR3 runs 14 residues. Trimming removed 6 bases from V and 3 bases from J, with 12 bases in between. Germline CDR1 is MDHEN and CDR2 is SYDVKM. The CDR3 protein is CASSLDRNNQPQHF. The CDR3 DNA reads TGTGCCAGCAGCCTCGACAGGAACAATCAGCCCCAGCATTTT.

The V gene is TRBV7-3, the J gene TRBJ2-7; no clear D. V was pared by 2 bases and J by 2 bases, with 7 bases between. The CDR3 contains 13 residues. Germline loops: CDR1 SGHTA, CDR2 FQGTGA. This CDR3 is CASSLAGTYEQYF. The CDR3 DNA is TGTGCCAGCAGCTTAGCAGGCACCTACGAGCAGTACTTC.

J is TRBJ1-1 and V is TRBV7-2; D is possibly TRBD1 (6 bases). The germline V gene has CDR1 SGHTA and CDR2 FQGNSA. The V and J ends lost 5 bases and 5 bases respectively, with 18 bases between them. CDR3 length: 15 amino acids. The CDR3 is CASSPGNREVTEAFF. The CDR3, as DNA: TGTGCCAGCAGCCCTGGGAACAGGGAAGTGACTGAAGCTTTCTTT.

The V gene is TRBV18, the J gene TRBJ2-7, with TRBD1 matching 10 bases. V trimming: 0 bases; J trimming: 6 bases; junction bases outside the gene matches: 20. This CDR3 region has 20 residues. Germline assignment: CDR1 KGHSH and CDR2 LQKENI. The CDR3 loop is CASSPPPNPVTGGGVVEQYF. The CDR3 DNA reads as TGTGCCAGCTCACCACCCCCGAATCCCGTGACAGGGGGCGGGGTGGTCGAGCAGTACTTC.

The chain is built from TRBV9 and TRBJ1-1, with D unclear. This CDR3 spans 16 amino acids. Germline-derived CDR1 and CDR2 are SGDLS and YYNGEE. V was pared by 0 bases and J by 1 base, with 13 bases between. The CDR3 DNA reads TGTGCCAGCAGCGTAGCTGGCGGGAGTTCGAACACTGAAGCTTTCTTT. It specifies CASSVAGGSSNTEAFF.

This chain uses TRBV11-3 with TRBJ2-3; D is unresolved. CDR1 and CDR2 from the germline V gene are SGHNT and YENEEA. V dropped 4 bases and J dropped 0 bases, with 17 bases sitting between them. This CDR3 spans 17 amino acids. Here the CDR3 reads CASSSGPGGLSTDTQYF. Written as DNA, the CDR3 is TGTGCCAGCAGCTCCGGGCCGGGCGGCCTTAGCACAGATACGCAGTATTTT.